This is a list of T cell receptor beta chains from one sample in a study of CD8 T cells in ankylosing spondylitis. In TCRdb, the 5' RACE reads were re-called with MiXCR into one record per CDR3 protein. The sample has some 130,000 distinct CDR3 sequences, roughly 15% seen once; the top ten hold approximately 3.1%. The source material was blood, either unsorted or a sorted T cell fraction (not recorded which). The receptors originated from a female donor with ankylosing spondylitis or in good health (not recorded which). CDR3s include the opening cysteine and the closing phenylalanine or tryptophan. D genes are given only for firm matches. Clone size appears in some rows only: once, few, many, or a class for an expanded clone.

.	TRBV5-1	TRBD2	TRBJ2-5	CASSLLAGAAETQYF	TGCGCCAGCAGCTTGCTAGCGGGAGCTGCAGAGACCCAGTACTTC
.	TRBV5-6	.	TRBJ2-6	CASSFPSTGSGANVLTF	TGTGCCAGCAGCTTCCCCTCCACCGGCTCTGGGGCCAACGTCCTGACTTTC
.	TRBV7-2	.	TRBJ1-4	CASSLAGGKGRLFF	TGTGCCAGCAGCTTAGCTGGGGGCAAAGGTCGACTGTTTTTT
.	TRBV14	.	TRBJ1-2	CASSPSNLVTYGYTF	TGTGCCAGCAGCCCATCGAATTTGGTCACCTATGGCTACACCTTC
few	TRBV20-1	TRBD2	TRBJ2-1	CSASRTLAGGREEQFF	TGCAGTGCATCCAGAACCTTAGCGGGAGGACGAGAAGAGCAGTTCTTC
.	TRBV23-1	.	TRBJ2-5	CASRFPWGGGETQYF	TGCGCCAGCAGATTCCCATGGGGAGGGGGAGAGACCCAGTACTTC
many	TRBV12-3/TRBV12-4	.	TRBJ2-5	CASTMTQSAGKTQYF	TGTGCCAGCACTATGACTCAATCAGCTGGAAAGACCCAGTACTTC
few	TRBV7-2	.	TRBJ2-7	CASSLAARSYEQYF	TGTGCCAGCAGCTTAGCGGCCCGATCCTACGAGCAGTACTTC
.	TRBV6-6	TRBD1	TRBJ1-1	CASRDRVATEAFF	TGTGCCAGCCGCGACAGGGTAGCCACTGAAGCTTTCTTT
many	TRBV11-1	.	TRBJ2-7	CASSQGGAEHEQYF	TGTGCCAGCAGCCAAGGAGGGGCTGAGCACGAGCAGTACTTC
.	TRBV7-3	TRBD2	TRBJ2-1	CASSQSGRADNEQFF	TGTGCCAGCAGCCAAAGCGGGAGGGCCGACAATGAGCAGTTCTTC
.	TRBV10-2	.	TRBJ2-1	CASSESSRANEQFF	TGCGCCAGCAGTGAGTCGTCACGGGCCAATGAGCAGTTCTTC
.	TRBV7-8	TRBD1	TRBJ2-2	CASSLATGLRGATGELFF	TGTGCCAGCAGCTTAGCGACAGGGTTGCGAGGGGCCACGGGGGAGCTGTTTTTT
.	TRBV12-3/TRBV12-4	.	TRBJ2-1	CASSLAGFNEQFF	TGTGCCAGCAGTTTAGCGGGTTTCAATGAGCAGTTCTTC
.	TRBV5-1	.	TRBJ2-7	CASSLAPDEAGYF	TGCGCCAGCAGCTTGGCCCCGGACGAGGCTGGGTACTTC
many	TRBV24-1	TRBD2	TRBJ2-7	CATHSRGATLYSSYEQYF	TGTGCCACACATTCGCGGGGGGCGACCTTATACAGCTCCTACGAGCAGTACTTC
few	TRBV5-1	.	TRBJ2-7	CASSWETDYEQYF	TGCGCCAGCAGCTGGGAGACTGATTACGAGCAGTACTTC
.	TRBV20-1	.	TRBJ2-2	CSARGRGVEAGELFF	TGCAGTGCTAGAGGACGTGGGGTTGAGGCCGGGGAGCTGTTTTTT
few	TRBV3-1	.	TRBJ1-6	CASIRVRGDNRFNSPLHF	TGTGCCAGCATCCGTGTCCGGGGTGATAATCGGTTTAATTCACCCCTCCACTTT
few	TRBV20-1	.	TRBJ1-6	CSARVGSSYNSPLHF	TGCAGTGCTAGAGTGGGGAGCTCCTATAATTCACCCCTCCACTTT
many	TRBV11-2	.	TRBJ1-6	CASSLAGGGDNSPLHF	TGTGCCAGCAGCTTAGCGGGGGGCGGCGATAATTCACCCCTCCACTTT
many	TRBV29-1	.	TRBJ2-7	CSVLTDSREQYF	TGCAGCGTCCTGACAGACAGCCGCGAGCAGTACTTC
.	TRBV12-5	.	TRBJ1-5	CASGLQGNGNQPQHF	TGTGCTAGTGGTTTACAGGGAAATGGCAATCAGCCCCAGCATTTT
.	TRBV20-1	.	TRBJ1-5	CSASRTGYGNQPQHF	TGCAGTGCTAGTCGTACAGGTTATGGCAATCAGCCCCAGCATTTT
many	TRBV15	TRBD2	TRBJ2-3	CATSRVRTSGSTDTQYF	TGTGCCACCAGCAGAGTTCGGACTAGCGGTAGCACAGATACGCAGTATTTT
.	TRBV11-2	.	TRBJ1-5	CASSDGNQPQHF	TGTGCCAGCAGCGACGGAAATCAGCCCCAGCATTTT
.	TRBV12-2	.	TRBJ1-5	CASRFLGGLNQPQHF	TGTGCAAGTCGCTTCTTAGGGGGGCTAAATCAGCCCCAGCATTTT
many	TRBV4-2	.	TRBJ2-4	CASSQDNLAKNIQYF	TGTGCCAGCAGCCAGGACAATCTAGCCAAAAACATTCAGTACTTC
many	TRBV21-1	.	TRBJ2-3	CASSSTPDQPGDTDTQYF	TGTGCCAGCAGCTCCACCCCCGACCAACCAGGAGACACAGATACGCAGTATTTT
.	TRBV12-5	TRBD1	TRBJ2-2	CASAPGTGGTGELFF	TGTGCTAGTGCCCCTGGGACAGGGGGCACCGGGGAGCTGTTTTTT
many	TRBV12-3/TRBV12-4	.	TRBJ2-5	CASSLRETQYF	TGTGCCAGCAGTTTAAGAGAGACCCAGTACTTC
.	TRBV5-1	.	TRBJ2-3	CACSIGTGVRIF	TGCGCCTGCAGCATCGGGACTGGAGTAAGAATTTTT
many	TRBV7-9	TRBD2	TRBJ2-3	CAITSGRSTDTQYF	TGTGCCATTACTAGCGGGAGAAGCACAGATACGCAGTATTTT
many	TRBV7-9	.	TRBJ2-1	CASSLVVGEQFF	TGTGCCAGCAGCTTAGTGGTTGGTGAGCAGTTCTTC
few	TRBV20-1	TRBD2	TRBJ2-1	CSASRGGDLNEQFF	TGCAGTGCTAGCCGCGGGGGGGACCTCAATGAGCAGTTCTTC
.	TRBV6-1	.	TRBJ1-6	CASSRGGGSYNSPLHF	TGTGCCAGCAGTCGAGGTGGCGGCTCCTATAATTCACCCCTCCACTTT
many	TRBV20-1	.	TRBJ1-6	CSAENGGWGNSPLHF	TGCAGTGCCGAAAATGGGGGCTGGGGAAATTCACCCCTCCACTTT
.	TRBV11-2	.	TRBJ2-7	CASSLGQASYEQYF	TGTGCCAGCAGCTTAGGCCAGGCCTCCTACGAGCAGTACTTC
once	TRBV18	.	TRBJ1-1	CASSPQTPMNTEAFF	TGTGCCAGCTCACCCCAGACACCGATGAACACTGAAGCTTTCTTT
few	TRBV7-2	.	TRBJ2-2	CASSSYPLSTGELFF	TGTGCCAGCAGCTCGTACCCGTTGTCCACCGGGGAGCTGTTTTTT
few	TRBV4-1	.	TRBJ2-3	CASSQIGGWVTDTQYF	TGCGCCAGCAGCCAAATAGGGGGATGGGTCACAGATACGCAGTATTTT
many	TRBV20-1	TRBD2	TRBJ2-7	CSARGQLAESYEQYF	TGCAGTGCTAGAGGCCAGCTAGCGGAGTCCTACGAGCAGTACTTC
few	TRBV19	.	TRBJ2-2	CASSIWVAANTGELFF	TGTGCCAGTAGTATTTGGGTAGCGGCGAACACCGGGGAGCTGTTTTTT
many	TRBV29-1	.	TRBJ1-1	CSVDSRGGWTEAFF	TGCAGCGTTGATAGCCGAGGGGGTTGGACTGAAGCTTTCTTT
.	TRBV10-3	.	TRBJ2-3	CAISEGGTDTQYF	TGTGCCATCAGTGAGGGCGGCACAGATACGCAGTATTTT
many	TRBV20-1	.	TRBJ2-3	CSAILVGTDTQYF	TGCAGTGCGATTCTAGTAGGCACAGATACGCAGTATTTT
.	TRBV6-6	.	TRBJ2-2	CASRLTGELFF	TGTGCCAGCAGGCTGACCGGGGAGCTGTTTTTT
.	TRBV5-1	TRBD1	TRBJ2-3	CASSFRQGGTDTQYF	TGCGCCAGCAGTTTTAGACAGGGGGGAACAGATACGCAGTATTTT
.	TRBV20-1	TRBD2	TRBJ2-7	CSARLAGVYEQYF	TGCAGTGCTAGATTAGCGGGAGTATACGAGCAGTACTTC
many	TRBV30	TRBD2	TRBJ2-1	CAWGKAGGPYNEQFF	TGTGCCTGGGGCAAAGCGGGAGGGCCTTACAATGAGCAGTTCTTC
few	TRBV7-9	.	TRBJ1-4	CASSPWREEKLFF	TGTGCCAGCAGCCCTTGGAGGGAGGAAAAACTGTTTTTT
.	TRBV20-1	.	TRBJ1-2	CSAREVSSGGYTF	TGCAGTGCTAGAGAGGTCAGCTCGGGTGGCTACACCTTC
many	TRBV5-1	.	TRBJ2-7	CASSLGLPYEQYF	TGCGCCAGCAGCTTGGGACTACCCTACGAGCAGTACTTC